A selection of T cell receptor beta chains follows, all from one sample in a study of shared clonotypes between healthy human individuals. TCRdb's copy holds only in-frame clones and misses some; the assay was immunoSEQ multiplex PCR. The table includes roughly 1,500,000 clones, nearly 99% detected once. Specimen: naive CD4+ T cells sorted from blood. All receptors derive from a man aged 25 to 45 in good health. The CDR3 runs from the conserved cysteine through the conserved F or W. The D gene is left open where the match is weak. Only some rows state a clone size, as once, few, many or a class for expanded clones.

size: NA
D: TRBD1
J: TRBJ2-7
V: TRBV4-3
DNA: TGCGCCAGCAGCCCGGGACAGGGAAGCTCCTACGAGCAGTACTTC
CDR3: CASSPGQGSSYEQYF

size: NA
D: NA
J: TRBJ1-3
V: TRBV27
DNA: TGTGCCAGCGCGAACCGGGGGCGTCCGGGCTCTGGAAACACCATATATTTT
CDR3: CASANRGRPGSGNTIYF

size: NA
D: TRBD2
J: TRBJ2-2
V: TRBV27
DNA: TGTGCCAGCAGCGCAGCGGGAGTCCCCGGGGAGCTGTTTTTT
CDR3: CASSAAGVPGELFF

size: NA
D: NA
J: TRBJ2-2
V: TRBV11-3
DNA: TGTGCCAGCAGCTCTACCACCGAAGTCGGGGAGCTGTTTTTT
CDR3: CASSSTTEVGELFF

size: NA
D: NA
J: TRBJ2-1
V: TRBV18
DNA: TGTGCCAGCTCACCCACGATAAGCTCCTACAATGAGCAGTTCTTC
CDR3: CASSPTISSYNEQFF

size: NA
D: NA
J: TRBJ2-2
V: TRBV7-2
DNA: TGTGCCAGCAGCTTAGGCAGGGCATTAAGCACCGGGGAGCTGTTTTTT
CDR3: CASSLGRALSTGELFF

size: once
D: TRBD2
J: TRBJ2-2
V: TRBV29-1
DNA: TGCAGCGCCACGTACCTAGCGGGAGGGTCCGGGGAGCTGTTTTTT
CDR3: CSATYLAGGSGELFF

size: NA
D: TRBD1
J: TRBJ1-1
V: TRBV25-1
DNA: TGTGCCAGCAGTGAATCCGGGACAGTCAAAGTTACTGAAGCTTTCTTT
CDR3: CASSESGTVKVTEAFF

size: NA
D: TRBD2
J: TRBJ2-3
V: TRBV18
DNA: TGTGCCAGCTCACCACTTGGCGGGAGTACGACAGATACGCAGTATTTT
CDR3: CASSPLGGSTTDTQYF

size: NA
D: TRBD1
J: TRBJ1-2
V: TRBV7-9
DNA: TGTGCCAGCAGCCCGAGACAGGGGAACTATGGCTACACCTTC
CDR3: CASSPRQGNYGYTF

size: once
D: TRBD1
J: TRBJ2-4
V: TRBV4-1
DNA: TGCGCCAGCACCCAAGAAAGGGGGACAGGGATCGAAAACATTCAGTACTTC
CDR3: CASTQERGTGIENIQYF

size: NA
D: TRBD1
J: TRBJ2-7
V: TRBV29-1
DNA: TGCAGCGTTGGGTGGGACAGGGGTTCCTACGAGCAGTACTTC
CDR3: CSVGWDRGSYEQYF

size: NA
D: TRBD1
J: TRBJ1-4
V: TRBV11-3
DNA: TGTGCCAGCAGTAAAACCGGGACAGACGGTGAAAAACTGTTTTTT
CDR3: CASSKTGTDGEKLFF

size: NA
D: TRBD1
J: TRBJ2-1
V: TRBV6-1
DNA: TGTGCCAGCACTCCCCACAGGGGCTCCTACAATGAGCAGTTCTTC
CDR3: CASTPHRGSYNEQFF

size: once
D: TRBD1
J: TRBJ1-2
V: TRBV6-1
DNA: TGTGCCAGCAGTGAGACAGGGGGCGACTATGGCTACACCTTC
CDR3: CASSETGGDYGYTF

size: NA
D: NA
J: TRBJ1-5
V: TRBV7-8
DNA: TGTGCCAGCAGCTTAGACAAGTCCCATCAGCCCCAGCATTTT
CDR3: CASSLDKSHQPQHF

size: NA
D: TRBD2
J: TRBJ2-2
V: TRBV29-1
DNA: TGCAGCGCCCGGTTAGCGGGAGCCACCGGGGAGCTGTTTTTT
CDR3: CSARLAGATGELFF

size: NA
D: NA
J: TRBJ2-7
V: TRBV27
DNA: TGTGCCAGCAGTTTATCGGTCGGCGAGCAGTACTTC
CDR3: CASSLSVGEQYF